One and the same sample provided the 23 T cell receptor beta chains below, sequenced in a study of patients and donors after allogeneic stem cell transplantation. One entry per CDR3 protein results from TCRdb running MiXCR on the RT-PCR reads. The table lists hundreds of thousands of distinct CDR3 sequences, less than 50% of them singletons. The sample comprised blood, either unsorted or a sorted T cell fraction (not recorded which). Receptor source: a human donor who was either an allogeneic HSCT recipient or a stem cell or donor lymphocyte infusion donor (not recorded which). It is not recorded whose cells these are; they may come from a transplant donor.

V is TRBV3-1 and J is TRBJ1-5; D is possibly TRBD1 (6 bases). CDR3 length equals 16 residues. Germline-derived CDR1 and CDR2 are LGHDT and YNNKEL (reference sequence). Trimming took off 4 bases at V and 4 bases at J, with 17 bases between the two ends. This CDR3 reads CASSPGRTVRNQPQHF. The CDR3 nucleotides are TGTGCCAGCAGCCCGGGTCGGACAGTCAGAAATCAGCCCCAGCATTTT.

The rearrangement joins TRBV20-1 to TRBJ2-3, with 8 bases that match TRBD2. The germline V gene encodes CDR1 DFQATT and CDR2 SNEGSKA (reference sequence). This CDR3 is built from 14 residues. Trimming cost V 3 bases and J 4 bases; bases outside gene matches: 6. The CDR3 sequence: CSASSRGAADTQYF. The DNA for the CDR3 is TGCAGTGCTAGCTCGCGGGGGGCGGCAGATACGCAGTATTTT.

The chain is built from TRBV12-3 or TRBV12-4 and TRBJ1-1; D unclear. The CDR3 loop spans 12 amino acids. Between the trimmed V and J ends, which lost 4 bases and 4 bases, there was a span of 7 bases. CDR3 coding DNA: TGTGCCAGCAGTTCCGAAGTCACTGAAGCTTTCTTT. Its protein is CASSSEVTEAFF.

This sequence joins TRBV28 and TRBJ2-3; 7 nucleotides agree with TRBD1. Looked up from germline, CDR1 is MDHEN and CDR2 is SYDVKM. The CDR3 is made up of 15 amino acids. Trimming cost V 7 bases and J 4 bases; bases outside gene matches: 11. In DNA, the CDR3 is TGTGCCAGCACGGTAGGGGGCTTGGTCTCAGATACGCAGTATTTT. This sequence encodes CASTVGGLVSDTQYF.

CDR3 in DNA: TGCGCCAGCAGCGACAGGGTTCGCGGGGGAGGCTACACCTTC. This translates into CASSDRVRGGGYTF. This rearrangement joins TRBV4-1 to TRBJ1-2, with 7 positions matching TRBD1. V gave up 5 bases and J gave up 8 bases; unmatched junction bases: 11. This CDR3 is built from 14 residues. The germline gives CDR1 MGHRA, CDR2 YSYEKL.

This chain connects TRBV10-3 to TRBJ2-2, with D tentatively TRBD2 (6 bases). The germline gives CDR1 ENHRY, CDR2 SYGVKD. V lost 2 bases, J lost 1 base, and 11 bases lay in between. The CDR3 runs to 16 residues. CDR3 sequence reads: CAISERGGMNTGELFF. In nucleotides, the CDR3 is TGTGCCATCAGTGAGAGGGGCGGGATGAACACCGGGGAGCTGTTTTTT.

This clonotype was seen a handful of times. V is TRBV20-1 and J is TRBJ1-2, with TRBD1 matching 9 bases. This CDR3 has 17 amino acids. Germline CDR1 DFQATT, CDR2 SNEGSKA (reference sequence). J gave up 5 bases and V 0 bases, and 13 bases lay outside the gene matches. This CDR3 reads CSAREGTGGGKIYGYTF. The CDR3 DNA is TGCAGTGCTAGAGAGGGTACAGGGGGCGGTAAAATTTATGGCTACACCTTC.

Only a few counts were recorded for this clonotype. This chain connects TRBV3-1 to TRBJ1-1, with TRBD1 as a possible D gene (6 bases). The CDR3 is 15 amino acids. Trimming pared 0 bases from V and 6 bases from J, leaving 14 bases between. CDR1 LGHDT and CDR2 YNNKEL come from the germline V gene (reference sequence). The CDR3 region is CASSQDRGRGAEAFF. DNA of the CDR3: TGTGCCAGCAGCCAAGATAGAGGTAGGGGGGCTGAAGCTTTCTTT.

The chain has TRBV5-1 and TRBJ1-6, with D uncertain. The CDR3 covers 16 residues. Germline values: CDR1 SGHRS, CDR2 YFSETQ. Trimming left V 4 bases short and J 7 bases short, with 18 bases between. CDR3 in DNA: TGCGCCAGCAGCAGGAGGTCGGGGAGGATGAATTCACCCCTCCACTTT. This sequence encodes CASSRRSGRMNSPLHF.

Only a few counts were recorded for this clonotype. The CDR3 reads CASSHTDSNQPQHF. The CDR3 DNA follows: TGTGCCAGCAGCCACACGGATAGCAATCAGCCCCAGCATTTT. The chain has TRBV7-9 and TRBJ1-5; D call uncertain. The CDR3 length is 14 residues. With 5 bases removed from V and 0 bases from J, the gap between germline ends came to 8 bases. Germline V lookup: CDR1 SEHNR, CDR2 FQNEAQ (reference sequence).

This sequence joins TRBV5-1 and TRBJ1-1; D might be TRBD1 (6 bases). Per the germline V gene, CDR1 is SGHRS and CDR2 is YFSETQ. The CDR3 totals 13 residues. The ends were cut back, 5 bases at V and 4 bases at J, with 12 bases in the middle. The CDR3 sequence: CASSDGQFTEAFF. The DNA of the CDR3 is TGCGCCAGCAGTGACGGACAGTTCACTGAAGCTTTCTTT. Full variable domain (outside the CDR3, taken from reference TRBV5-1 and TRBJ1-1): KAGVTQTPRYLIKTRGQQVTLSCSPISGHRSVSWYQQTPGQGLQFLFEYFSETQRNKGNFPGRFSGRQFSNSRSEMNVSTLELGDSALYLCASSDGQFTEAFFGQGTRLTVV.

The chain employs TRBV28 and TRBJ2-2; 7 bases match TRBD2. Germline V gene data show CDR1 as MDHEN and CDR2 as SYDVKM. This CDR3 region has 14 residues. V gave up 9 bases and J gave up 2 bases; unmatched junction bases: 6. This CDR3 is CASGTSANTGELFF. The CDR3 nucleotides are TGTGCCAGTGGTACTAGCGCCAACACCGGGGAGCTGTTTTTT.

This clonotype was picked up a small number of times. The gene calls are TRBV7-8 and TRBJ1-5, with D unresolved. The CDR3 has 17 amino acids. Per germline, CDR1 SGHVS and CDR2 FQNEAQ. The V and J ends lost 2 bases and 3 bases respectively, with 17 bases between them. The CDR3 spells CASSLFVQRNLNQPQHF. CDR3 coding DNA: TGTGCCAGCAGCTTATTTGTACAGCGGAACCTCAATCAGCCCCAGCATTTT.

The chain joins TRBV9 to TRBJ1-2; D uncertain. The CDR3 spans 13 residues. Germline lookup yields CDR1 SGDLS and CDR2 YYNGEE. The ends were cut back, 0 bases at V and 6 bases at J, with 9 bases in the middle. The CDR3 bases are TGTGCCAGCAGCGTAGGCCCAAGAGATGGCTACACCTTC. Translating gives CASSVGPRDGYTF. The full variable domain, completed using reference TRBV9 and TRBJ1-2, is DSGVTQTPKHLITATGQRVTLRCSPRSGDLSVYWYQQSLDQGLQFLIQYYNGEERAKGNILERFSAQQFPDLHSELNLSSLELGDSALYFCASSVGPRDGYTFGSGTRLTVV.

This clonotype was found a few times. V usage is TRBV20-1 and J usage is TRBJ1-2; D is undetermined. Deletions cut 0 bases from V and 5 bases from J, with 13 bases between. The CDR3 runs to 14 residues. CDR1 and CDR2 (germline): DFQATT, SNEGSKA (reference sequence). In nucleotides, the CDR3 is TGCAGTGCTAGAGATTGGCGGGAGAGGTATGGCTACACCTTC. Translating it yields CSARDWRERYGYTF.

The J gene is TRBJ2-7, the V gene TRBV6-5; a weak D match, TRBD2 (6 bases). Germline CDR1 is MNHEY and CDR2 is SVGAGI. This CDR3 has 15 residues. V was trimmed by 6 bases and J by 1 base, leaving 16 bases between them. CDR3: CASSFTGTQSYEQYF. CDR3 DNA: TGTGCCAGCAGCTTTACCGGGACTCAATCCTACGAGCAGTACTTC.

This rearrangement joins TRBV4-1 to TRBJ2-3; no clear D. The CDR3 is made up of 14 amino acids. V lost 0 bases and J 0 bases, leaving 4 bases between the germline ends. CDR1 MGHRA and CDR2 YSYEKL come from the germline V gene. The CDR3 DNA reads TGCGCCAGCAGCCAAGACAGGAGCACAGATACGCAGTATTTT. This translates into CASSQDRSTDTQYF.

V is TRBV27 and J is TRBJ2-3, with a weak D call TRBD2 (5 bases). Germline V lookup: CDR1 MNHEY, CDR2 SMNVEV (reference sequence). The V and J ends lost 4 bases and 8 bases respectively, with 10 bases between them. This CDR3 has 12 residues. The CDR3 nucleotides are TGTGCCAGCAGTTGGAGCGGAGGTACGCAGTATTTT. Translating gives CASSWSGGTQYF.

The rearrangement uses TRBV28 and TRBJ1-6; no definite D call. The CDR3 length is 15 residues. The V and J ends lost 5 bases and 0 bases respectively, with 8 bases between them. From germline, CDR1 is MDHEN and CDR2 SYDVKM. CDR3 sequence (DNA): TGTGCCAGCAGTGGCAGCAGCTCCTATAATTCACCCCTCCACTTT. It codes for CASSGSSSYNSPLHF.

The chain has TRBV7-6 and TRBJ1-6, with a tentative D call TRBD1 (6 bases). CDR1 is SGHVS and CDR2 is FNYEAQ in the germline V gene. Trimming stripped 5 bases from V and 5 bases from J, with 13 bases between. The CDR3 has 15 residues. The CDR3 reads CASSLVQGHNSPLHF. CDR3 in DNA: TGTGCCAGCAGCCTCGTACAGGGCCATAATTCACCCCTCCACTTT.

V is TRBV12-3 or TRBV12-4 and J is TRBJ2-7; 7 nucleotides align to TRBD2. The V segment lost 6 bases and the J segment 2 bases; nucleotides outside the gene matches: 4. The CDR3 is made up of 13 amino acids. CDR3 DNA sequence: TGTGCCAGCAGCCTCGGACTAGCCTACGAGCAGTACTTC. This gives the protein CASSLGLAYEQYF.

This chain links TRBV5-1 with TRBJ1-4, with D uncertain. The CDR3 contains 14 residues. Trimming left V 0 bases short and J 5 bases short, with 8 bases between. The germline V gene encodes CDR1 SGHRS and CDR2 YFSETQ. The CDR3 coding sequence is TGCGCCAGCAGCTTGGGATACCGGAATGAAAAACTGTTTTTT. Translating it yields CASSLGYRNEKLFF.

This clonotype appeared once. The chain uses TRBV20-1 and TRBJ2-1; D is undetermined. Germline-derived CDR1 and CDR2 are DFQATT and SNEGSKA (reference sequence). V shed 7 bases and J shed 0 bases, with 4 bases lying between them. The CDR3 contains 11 residues. The CDR3 DNA sequence: TGCAGTGGAACCTCCTACAATGAGCAGTTCTTC. The encoded protein is CSGTSYNEQFF.